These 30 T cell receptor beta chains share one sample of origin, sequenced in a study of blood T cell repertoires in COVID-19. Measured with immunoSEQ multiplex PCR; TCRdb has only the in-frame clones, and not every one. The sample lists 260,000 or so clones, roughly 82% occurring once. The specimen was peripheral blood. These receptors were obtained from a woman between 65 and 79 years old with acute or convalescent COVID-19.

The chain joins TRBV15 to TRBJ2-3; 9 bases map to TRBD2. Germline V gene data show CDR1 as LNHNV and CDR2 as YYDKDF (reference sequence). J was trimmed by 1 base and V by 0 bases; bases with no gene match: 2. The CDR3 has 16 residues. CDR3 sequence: CATSRERGGGTDTQYF. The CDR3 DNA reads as TGTGCCACCAGCAGAGAGCGGGGGGGAGGCACAGATACGCAGTATTTT.

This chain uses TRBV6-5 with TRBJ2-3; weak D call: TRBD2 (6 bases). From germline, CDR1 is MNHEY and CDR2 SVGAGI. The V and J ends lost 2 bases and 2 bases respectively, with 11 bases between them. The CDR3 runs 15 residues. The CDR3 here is CASSYGGANTDTQYF. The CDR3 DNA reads TGTGCCAGCAGTTACGGCGGGGCGAACACAGATACGCAGTATTTT.

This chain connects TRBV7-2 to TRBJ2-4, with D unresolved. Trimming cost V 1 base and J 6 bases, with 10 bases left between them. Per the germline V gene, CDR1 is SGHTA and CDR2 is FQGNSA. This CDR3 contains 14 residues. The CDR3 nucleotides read TGTGCCAGCAGCTTAGTTTACGGCGGAAACATTCAGTACTTC. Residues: CASSLVYGGNIQYF.

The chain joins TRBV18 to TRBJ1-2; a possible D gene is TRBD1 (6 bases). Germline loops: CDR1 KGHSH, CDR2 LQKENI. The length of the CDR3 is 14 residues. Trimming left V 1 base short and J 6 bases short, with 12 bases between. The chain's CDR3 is CASSPLTDSNGYTF. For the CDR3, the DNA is TGTGCCAGCTCACCACTCACGGACAGTAATGGCTACACCTTC.

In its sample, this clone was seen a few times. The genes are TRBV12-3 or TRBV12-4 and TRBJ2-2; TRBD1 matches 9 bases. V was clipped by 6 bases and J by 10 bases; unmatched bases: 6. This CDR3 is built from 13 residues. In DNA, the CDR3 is TGTGCCAGCAGCCGGGACAGGGTATCGGAGCTGTTTTTT. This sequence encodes CASSRDRVSELFF.

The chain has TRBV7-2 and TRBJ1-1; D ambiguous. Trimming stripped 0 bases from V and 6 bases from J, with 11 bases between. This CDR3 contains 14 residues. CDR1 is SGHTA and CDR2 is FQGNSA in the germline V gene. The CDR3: CASSLAHGSPEAFF. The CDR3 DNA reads TGTGCCAGCAGCTTAGCGCACGGGAGCCCTGAAGCTTTCTTT.

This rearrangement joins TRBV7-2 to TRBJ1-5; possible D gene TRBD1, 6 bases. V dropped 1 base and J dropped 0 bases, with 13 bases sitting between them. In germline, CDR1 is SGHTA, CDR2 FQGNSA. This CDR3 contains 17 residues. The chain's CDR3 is CASSLVLTGSSNQPQHF. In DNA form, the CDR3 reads TGTGCCAGCAGCTTAGTCCTCACAGGGTCTAGCAATCAGCCCCAGCATTTT.

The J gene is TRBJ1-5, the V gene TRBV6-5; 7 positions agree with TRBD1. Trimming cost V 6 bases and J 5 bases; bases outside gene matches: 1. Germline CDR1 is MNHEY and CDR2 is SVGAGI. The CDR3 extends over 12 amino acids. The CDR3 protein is CASSTGDQPQHF. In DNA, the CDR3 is TGTGCCAGCAGCACAGGGGATCAGCCCCAGCATTTT.

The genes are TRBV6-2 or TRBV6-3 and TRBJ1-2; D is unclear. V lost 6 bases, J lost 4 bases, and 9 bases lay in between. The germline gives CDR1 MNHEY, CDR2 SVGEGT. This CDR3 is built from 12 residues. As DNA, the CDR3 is TGTGCCAGCAGCGACAACGGCTATGGCTACACCTTC. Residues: CASSDNGYGYTF.

The CDR3 region is CASRGASRQGAVYGYTF. For the CDR3, the DNA is TGTGCCAGCAGGGGAGCCTCCCGACAGGGGGCTGTCTATGGCTACACCTTC. The chain carries TRBV7-2 and TRBJ1-2, with TRBD1 matching 10 bases. From germline, CDR1 is SGHTA and CDR2 FQGNSA. The CDR3 sequence is 17 residues long. V trimming: 6 bases; J trimming: 4 bases; junction bases outside the gene matches: 14.

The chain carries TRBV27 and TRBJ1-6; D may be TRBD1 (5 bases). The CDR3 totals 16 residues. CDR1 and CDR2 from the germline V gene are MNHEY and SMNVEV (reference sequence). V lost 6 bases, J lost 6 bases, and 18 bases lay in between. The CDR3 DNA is TGTGCCAGCAGCCCTTGGGGGGGGACGGGTAATTCACCCCTCCACTTT. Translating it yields CASSPWGGTGNSPLHF.

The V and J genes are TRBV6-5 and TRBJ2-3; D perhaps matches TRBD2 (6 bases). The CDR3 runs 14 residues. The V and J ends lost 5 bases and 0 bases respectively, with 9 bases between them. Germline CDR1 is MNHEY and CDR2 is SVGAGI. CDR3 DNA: TGTGCCAGCAGTCCGGCGGGGAGCACAGATACGCAGTATTTT. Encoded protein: CASSPAGSTDTQYF.

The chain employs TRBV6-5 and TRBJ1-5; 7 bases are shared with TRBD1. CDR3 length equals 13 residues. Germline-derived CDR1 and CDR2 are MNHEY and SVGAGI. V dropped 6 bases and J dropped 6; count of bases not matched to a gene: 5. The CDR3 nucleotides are TGTGCCAGCAGACCGACAGGGTTTCAGCCCCAGCATTTT. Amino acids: CASRPTGFQPQHF.

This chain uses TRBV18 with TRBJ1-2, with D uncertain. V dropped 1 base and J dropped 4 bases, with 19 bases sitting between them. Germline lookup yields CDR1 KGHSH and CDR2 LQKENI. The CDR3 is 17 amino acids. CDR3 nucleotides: TGTGCCAGCTCACCACAGGGTGATCTTCTGCGGGGCTATGGCTACACCTTC. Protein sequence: CASSPQGDLLRGYGYTF.

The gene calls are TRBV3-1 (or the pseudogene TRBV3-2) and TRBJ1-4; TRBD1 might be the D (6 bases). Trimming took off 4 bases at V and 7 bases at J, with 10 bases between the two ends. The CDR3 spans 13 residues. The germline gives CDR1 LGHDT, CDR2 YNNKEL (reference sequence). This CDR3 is CASSPLTGEKLFF. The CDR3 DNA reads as TGTGCCAGCAGCCCCCTGACAGGTGAAAAACTGTTTTTT.

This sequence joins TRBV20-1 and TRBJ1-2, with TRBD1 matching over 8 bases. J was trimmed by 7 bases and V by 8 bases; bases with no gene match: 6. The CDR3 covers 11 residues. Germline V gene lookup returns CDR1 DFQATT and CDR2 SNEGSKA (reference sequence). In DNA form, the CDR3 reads TGCAGTTGGACAGGGCGGGCTGGCTACACCTTC. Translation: CSWTGRAGYTF.

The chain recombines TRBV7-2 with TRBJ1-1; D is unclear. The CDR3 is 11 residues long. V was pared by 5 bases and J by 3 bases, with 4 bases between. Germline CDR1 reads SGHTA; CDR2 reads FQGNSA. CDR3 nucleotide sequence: TGTGCCAGCAGCCTGTACACTGAAGCTTTCTTT. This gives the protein CASSLYTEAFF.

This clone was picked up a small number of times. The CDR3 protein is CASSPFGQGGGDTQYF. In DNA form, the CDR3 reads TGTGCCAGCAGCCCCTTCGGACAGGGAGGAGGAGATACGCAGTATTTT. The chain employs TRBV7-6 and TRBJ2-3; the match to TRBD1 covers 8 bases. CDR1 SGHVS and CDR2 FNYEAQ come from the germline V gene. The CDR3 extends over 16 amino acids. J lost 5 bases, V lost 5 bases, and 12 bases had no gene match. Complete variable domain (other parts from reference TRBV7-6 and TRBJ2-3): GAGVSQSPRYKVTKRGQDVALRCDPISGHVSLYWYRQALGQGPEFLTYFNYEAQQDKSGLPNDRFSAERPEGSISTLTIQRTEQRDSAMYRCASSPFGQGGGDTQYFGPGTRLTVL.

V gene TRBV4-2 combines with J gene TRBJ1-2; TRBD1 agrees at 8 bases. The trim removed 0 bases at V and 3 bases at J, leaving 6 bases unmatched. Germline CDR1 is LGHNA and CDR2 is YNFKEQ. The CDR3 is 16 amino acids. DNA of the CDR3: TGTGCCAGCAGCCAAGACCACAGGGGGTTCTACTATGGCTACACCTTC. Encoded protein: CASSQDHRGFYYGYTF.

The CDR3, as DNA: TGTGCCAGCAGCCCGCAGGTTGTGAACACTGAAGCTTTCTTT. As protein: CASSPQVVNTEAFF. V usage is TRBV7-2 and J usage is TRBJ1-1; D is uncertain. Germline CDR1 and CDR2: SGHTA and FQGNSA. The CDR3 runs to 14 residues. V lost 5 bases, J lost 0 bases, and 10 bases lay in between.

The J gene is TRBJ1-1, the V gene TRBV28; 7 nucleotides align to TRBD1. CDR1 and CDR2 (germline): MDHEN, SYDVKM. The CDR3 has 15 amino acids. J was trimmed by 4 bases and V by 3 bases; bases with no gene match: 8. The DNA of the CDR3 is TGTGCCAGCAGTTTTGGGGGGACAGTCCCCACTGAAGCTTTCTTT. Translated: CASSFGGTVPTEAFF. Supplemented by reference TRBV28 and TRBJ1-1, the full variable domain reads DVKVTQSSRYLVKRTGEKVFLECVQDMDHENMFWYRQDPGLGLRLIYFSYDVKMKEKGDIPEGYSVSREKKERFSLILESASTNQTSMYLCASSFGGTVPTEAFFGQGTRLTVV.

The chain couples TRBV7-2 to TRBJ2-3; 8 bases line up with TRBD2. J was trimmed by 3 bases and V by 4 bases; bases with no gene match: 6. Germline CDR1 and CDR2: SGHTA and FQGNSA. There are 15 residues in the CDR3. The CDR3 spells CASSYSGTSTDTQYF. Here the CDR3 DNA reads TGTGCCAGCAGCTACTCCGGGACTAGTACAGATACGCAGTATTTT. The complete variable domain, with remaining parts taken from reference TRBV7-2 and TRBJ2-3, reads GAGVSQSPSNKVTEKGKDVELRCDPISGHTALYWYRQSLGQGLEFLIYFQGNSAPDKSGLPSDRFSAERTGGSVSTLTIQRTQQEDSAVYLCASSYSGTSTDTQYFGPGTRLTVL.

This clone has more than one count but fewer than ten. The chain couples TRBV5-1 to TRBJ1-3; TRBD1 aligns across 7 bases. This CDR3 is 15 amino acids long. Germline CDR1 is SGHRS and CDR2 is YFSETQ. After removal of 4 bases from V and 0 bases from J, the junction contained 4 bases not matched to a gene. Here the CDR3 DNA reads TGCGCCAGCAGCCGGGACAGTTACTCTGGAAACACCATATATTTT. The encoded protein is CASSRDSYSGNTIYF.

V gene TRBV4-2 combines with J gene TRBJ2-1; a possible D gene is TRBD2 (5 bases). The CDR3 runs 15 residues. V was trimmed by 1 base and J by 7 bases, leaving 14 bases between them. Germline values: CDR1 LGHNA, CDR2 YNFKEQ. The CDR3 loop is CASSQVSRSGNEQFF. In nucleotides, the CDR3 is TGTGCCAGCAGCCAAGTGTCCAGATCGGGGAATGAGCAGTTCTTC.

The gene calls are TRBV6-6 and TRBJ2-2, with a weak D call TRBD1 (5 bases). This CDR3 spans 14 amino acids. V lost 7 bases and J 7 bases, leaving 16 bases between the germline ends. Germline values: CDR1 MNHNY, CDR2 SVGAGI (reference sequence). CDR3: CASIKGVRGGELFF. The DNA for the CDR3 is TGTGCCAGCATTAAGGGTGTAAGGGGCGGGGAGCTGTTTTTT.

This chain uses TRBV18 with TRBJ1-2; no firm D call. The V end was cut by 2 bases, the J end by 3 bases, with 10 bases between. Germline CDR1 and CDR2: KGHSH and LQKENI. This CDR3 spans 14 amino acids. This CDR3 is CASSPVQVDYGYTF. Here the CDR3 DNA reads TGTGCCAGCTCACCAGTCCAGGTTGACTATGGCTACACCTTC.

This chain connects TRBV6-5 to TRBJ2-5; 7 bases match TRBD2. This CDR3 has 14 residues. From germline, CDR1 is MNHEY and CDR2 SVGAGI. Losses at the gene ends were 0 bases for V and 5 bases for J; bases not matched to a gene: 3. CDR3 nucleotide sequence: TGTGCCAGCAGTTACTCGGGAGGGAGGGAGACCCAGTACTTC. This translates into CASSYSGGRETQYF.

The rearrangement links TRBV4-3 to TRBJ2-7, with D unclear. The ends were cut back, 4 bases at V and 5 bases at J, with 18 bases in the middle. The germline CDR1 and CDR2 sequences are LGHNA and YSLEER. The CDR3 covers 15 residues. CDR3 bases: TGCGCCAGCAGCCTATCGGATGGAGAAGGCCACGAGCAGTACTTC. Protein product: CASSLSDGEGHEQYF.

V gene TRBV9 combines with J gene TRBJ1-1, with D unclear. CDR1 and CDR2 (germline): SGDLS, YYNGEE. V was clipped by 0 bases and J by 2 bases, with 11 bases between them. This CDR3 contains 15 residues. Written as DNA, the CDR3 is TGTGCCAGCAGCGTAGATGTACATTCCAACACTGAAGCTTTCTTT. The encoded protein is CASSVDVHSNTEAFF. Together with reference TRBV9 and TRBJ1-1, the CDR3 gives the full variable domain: DSGVTQTPKHLITATGQRVTLRCSPRSGDLSVYWYQQSLDQGLQFLIQYYNGEERAKGNILERFSAQQFPDLHSELNLSSLELGDSALYFCASSVDVHSNTEAFFGQGTRLTVV.

CDR3 DNA sequence: TGTGCCAGCAGCGTAGAAACAGGGACCTACAATGAGCAGTTCTTC. Its protein product is CASSVETGTYNEQFF. The gene calls are TRBV9 and TRBJ2-1; possible D gene TRBD1, 6 bases. Germline assignment: CDR1 SGDLS and CDR2 YYNGEE. V was clipped by 0 bases and J by 2 bases, with 9 bases between them. This CDR3 spans 15 amino acids.